The following is a TCR beta chain sequence with its context. Its cognate antigen has yet to be identified. Within one base of it there is no much larger clone, and no base qualities were kept. The time point label on this specimen signifies: baseline before first vaccination. Explained via the paper, the treatment or condition label denotes: meningococcal conjugate vaccine given as trial control. Samples from vaccinated people were obtained from the UK trials COV001 and COV002, which included a single-blind randomized controlled phase 2/3 trial of AZD1222 (ChAdOx1 nCoV-19) in healthy adults. Trial participant PBMC samples were collected at day 0 and day 28 after the second dose for TCRbeta chain sequencing. The sample originates from a study of T cell responses to AZD1222 COVID-19 vaccine listed by TCRdb under 2021. For the wider study: A total of around 240 trial participants underwent TCR sequencing, of whom 207 received two doses of AZD1222 and about 25 received two doses of the MenACWY control vaccine. Trial participants were enrolled into age subgroups of 18-55, 56-69 and 70-plus years, which contained about 150, 27 and 61 TCR-sequenced participants, respectively.

The CDR3 regions of human TCRbeta chains were analyzed by immunosequencing. The original methods were these. Repertoire TCRs were matched against a reference library of SARS-CoV-2-specific TCRs generated with the MIRA antigen-specificity platform. Breadth was defined as the fraction of unique TCRs that were SARS-CoV-2-associated, and depth was defined as the fraction of total T cells that were SARS-CoV-2-associated. Using the MIRA data, each spike-specific TCR was assigned both to the spike region to which the TCR was reactive and to a CD4 or CD8 class. Log10-transformed breadth and depth values were compared by one-way ANOVA with Sidak's multiple comparisons tests. TCRdb's version of the immuneACCESS table is confined to in-frame rearrangements and falls short of the full clone set. An unresolved V gene accounts for under half of the shortfall where checked; the remainder is of unknown origin. The V and J calls and clone size come from that table; D and trimming were worked out from the DNA. In this sample the table shows roughly 120,000 clones, around 90% of which occur a single time. Under 20% of the sample belongs to the ten largest clones.

Study-wide conclusions, independent of this receptor: The 56-69-year group was small, and its depth increase did not reach significance, likely because of low power. Spike-specific TCR breadth and depth rose significantly after two AZD1222 doses compared with day 0 and with MenACWY recipients. Participants were mostly white British, with more females than males. The authors suggested clonal diversity may have been underestimated. Conclusions about previously exposed vaccinees are limited because only five to seven AZD1222 recipients were SARS-CoV-2 seropositive at baseline. Because no samples from the day 14 peak response were available, repertoires could be characterized only after the peak T cell response. Vaccine-associated CD4 TCRs spanned the whole spike protein, with dominant responses in regions 160-218 and 743-854. Nearly half of unique spike-specific TCRs reportedly recognized epitopes outside regions mutated in the B.1.351 and B.1.1.7 variants.

The CDR3 runs 13 residues from the cysteine to the phenylalanine. The read is trimmed to its CDR3 DNA, 39 bases read in frame from base 1. The germline V gene supplies CDR1 MNHEY and CDR2 SVGAGI. Cut back by 11 bases and 5 bases, the V and J ends lie 18 bases apart. The sequence was obtained from an adult in good health. Sequenced material: peripheral blood, taken on day 0 of MenACWY control vaccination. The chain is encoded by TRBV6-5 joined to TRBJ1-2; the D gene is possibly TRBD1, with 5 bases matching. The nucleotide sequence is given as TGTGCCGTTCCCCCCTCGGCAGGGTATGGCTACACCTTC. Its protein is CAVPPSAGYGYTF.